Here is one T cell receptor (beta chain) with its context. Germline trimming cut 7 bases from V and 4 bases from J; bases unmatched to any gene: 9. CDR3 size: 15 residues. CDR1 SNHLY and CDR2 FYNNEI come from the germline V gene. The record originates from a study of OX40 agonist ivuxolimab in advanced cancers. Turning to the study itself: Patients were treated with ivuxolimab, an agonistic anti-OX40 (CD134) antibody. While on treatment, patients had intravenous ivuxolimab at 0.01 to 10 mg/kg every 2 weeks. Patients enrolled in dose escalation were diagnosed with hepatocellular carcinoma, melanoma, renal cell or head and neck cancer. Age averaged around 60 years (range about 20 to 79), and 82.7% were male.

Only in-frame clones appear in the TCRdb table, and some are missing; sequencing was by immunoSEQ multiplex PCR. The sample shows 55,000 to 75,000 clones, roughly 88% of them seen only once. The sequencing here drew on CD4+ or CD8+ T cells sorted from blood, taken in a trial of the OX40 agonist ivuxolimab. The TCR sequence derives from an adult with an advanced solid tumor such as melanoma, head and neck, liver or kidney cancer. The V gene is TRBV2, the J gene TRBJ2-5; TRBD2 aligns across 10 bases. The CDR3 nucleotides are TGTGCCAGCACCCCAGGACTAGCGGAGTCAGAGACCCAGTACTTC. Its protein is CASTPGLAESETQYF.